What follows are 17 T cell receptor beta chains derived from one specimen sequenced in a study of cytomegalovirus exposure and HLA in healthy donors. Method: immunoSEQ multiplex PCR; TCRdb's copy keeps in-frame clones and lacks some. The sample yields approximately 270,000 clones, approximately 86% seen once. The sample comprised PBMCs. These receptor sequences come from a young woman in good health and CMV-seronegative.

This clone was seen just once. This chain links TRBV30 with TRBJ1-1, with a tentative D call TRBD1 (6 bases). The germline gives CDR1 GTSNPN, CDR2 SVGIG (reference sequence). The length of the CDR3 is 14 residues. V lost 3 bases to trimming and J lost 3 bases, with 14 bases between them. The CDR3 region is CAWRKQGPYTEAFF. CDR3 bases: TGTGCCTGGAGGAAACAGGGCCCCTACACTGAAGCTTTCTTT.

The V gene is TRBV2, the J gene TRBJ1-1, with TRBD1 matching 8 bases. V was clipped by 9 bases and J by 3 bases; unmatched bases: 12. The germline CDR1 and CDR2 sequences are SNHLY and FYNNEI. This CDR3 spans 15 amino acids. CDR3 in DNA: TGTGCCAGACAAGGACAGGGTACCTGGGACACTGAAGCTTTCTTT. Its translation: CARQGQGTWDTEAFF.

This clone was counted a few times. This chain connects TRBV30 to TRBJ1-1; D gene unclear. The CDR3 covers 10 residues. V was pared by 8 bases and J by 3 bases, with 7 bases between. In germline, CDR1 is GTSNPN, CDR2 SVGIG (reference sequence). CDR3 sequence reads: CAGGDTEAFF. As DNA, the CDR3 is TGTGCCGGCGGAGACACTGAAGCTTTCTTT.

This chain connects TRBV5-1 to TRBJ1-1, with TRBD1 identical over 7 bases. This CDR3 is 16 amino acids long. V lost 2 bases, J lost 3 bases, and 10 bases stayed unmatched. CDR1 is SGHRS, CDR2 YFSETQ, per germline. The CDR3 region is CASSLVKGAQDTEAFF. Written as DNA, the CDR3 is TGCGCCAGCAGCTTAGTGAAGGGGGCGCAGGACACTGAAGCTTTCTTT.

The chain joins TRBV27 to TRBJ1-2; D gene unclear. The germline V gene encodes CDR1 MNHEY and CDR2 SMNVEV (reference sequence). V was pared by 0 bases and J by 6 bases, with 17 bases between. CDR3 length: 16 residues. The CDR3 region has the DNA TGTGCCAGCAGTTTATCCGCTAATTTACGGGTGAATGGCTACACCTTC. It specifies CASSLSANLRVNGYTF.

The CDR3 nucleotides read TGCGCCAGCAGCTTAAGGACCGGGACAGGGGTACTTGGTGGCTACACCTTC. Amino acids: CASSLRTGTGVLGGYTF. V is TRBV5-1 and J is TRBJ1-2; 10 nucleotides agree with TRBD1. V shed 2 bases, J shed 7 bases, and the junction held 14 bases outside the gene matches. CDR1 SGHRS and CDR2 YFSETQ come from the germline V gene. CDR3 size: 17 residues.

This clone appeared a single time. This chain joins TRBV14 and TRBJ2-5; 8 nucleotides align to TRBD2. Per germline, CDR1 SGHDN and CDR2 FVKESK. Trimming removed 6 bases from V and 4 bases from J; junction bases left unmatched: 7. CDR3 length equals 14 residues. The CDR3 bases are TGTGCCAGCAGTCCCGGGGGGGCCCTAGAGACCCAGTACTTC. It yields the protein CASSPGGALETQYF.

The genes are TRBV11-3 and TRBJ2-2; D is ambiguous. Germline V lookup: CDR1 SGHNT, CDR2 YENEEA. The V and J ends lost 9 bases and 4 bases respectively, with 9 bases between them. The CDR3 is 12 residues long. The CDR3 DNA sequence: TGTGCCAGTCACCCAGGCACCGGGGAGCTGTTTTTT. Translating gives CASHPGTGELFF.

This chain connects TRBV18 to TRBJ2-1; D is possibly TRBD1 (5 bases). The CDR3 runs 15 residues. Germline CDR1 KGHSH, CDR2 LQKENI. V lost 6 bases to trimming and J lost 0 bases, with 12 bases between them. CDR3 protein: CASSVGQSSYNEQFF. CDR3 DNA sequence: TGTGCCAGCTCCGTGGGGCAGAGCTCCTACAATGAGCAGTTCTTC.

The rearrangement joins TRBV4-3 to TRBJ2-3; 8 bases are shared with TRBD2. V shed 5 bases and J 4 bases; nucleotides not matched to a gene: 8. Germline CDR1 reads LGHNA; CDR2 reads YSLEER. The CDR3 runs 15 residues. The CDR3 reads CASSERGGPADTQYF. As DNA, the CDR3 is TGCGCCAGCAGCGAACGCGGGGGGCCCGCAGATACGCAGTATTTT.

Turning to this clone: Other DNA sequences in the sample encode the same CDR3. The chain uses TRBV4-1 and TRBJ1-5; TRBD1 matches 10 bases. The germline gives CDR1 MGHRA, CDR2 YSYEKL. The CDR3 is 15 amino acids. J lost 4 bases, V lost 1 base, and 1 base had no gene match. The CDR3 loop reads CASSQGGQGNQPQHF. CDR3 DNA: TGCGCCAGCAGCCAAGGGGGACAGGGGAATCAGCCCCAGCATTTT.

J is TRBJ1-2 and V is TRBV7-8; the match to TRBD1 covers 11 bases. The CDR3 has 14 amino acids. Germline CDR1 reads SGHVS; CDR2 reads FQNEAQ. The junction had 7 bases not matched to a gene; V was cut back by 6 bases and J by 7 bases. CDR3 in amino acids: CASRPDRGQFGYTF. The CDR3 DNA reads TGTGCCAGCAGACCGGACAGGGGGCAGTTTGGCTACACCTTC.

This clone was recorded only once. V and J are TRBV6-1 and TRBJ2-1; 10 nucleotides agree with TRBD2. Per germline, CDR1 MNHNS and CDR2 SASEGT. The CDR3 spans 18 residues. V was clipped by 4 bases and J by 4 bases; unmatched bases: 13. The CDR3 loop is CASSARPGLADPYNEQFF. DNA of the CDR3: TGTGCCAGCAGTGCCCGCCCAGGACTAGCGGATCCTTACAATGAGCAGTTCTTC.

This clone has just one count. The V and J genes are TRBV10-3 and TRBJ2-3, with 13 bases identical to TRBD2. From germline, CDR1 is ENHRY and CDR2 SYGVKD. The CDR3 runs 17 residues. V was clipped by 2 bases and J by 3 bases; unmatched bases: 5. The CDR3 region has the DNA TGTGCCATCAGTGAGGGACTAGCGGGAGAGGAGACAGATACGCAGTATTTT. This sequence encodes CAISEGLAGEETDTQYF.

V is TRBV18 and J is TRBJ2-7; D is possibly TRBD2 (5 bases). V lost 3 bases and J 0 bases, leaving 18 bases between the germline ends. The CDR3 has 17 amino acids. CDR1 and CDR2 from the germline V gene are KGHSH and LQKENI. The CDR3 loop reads CASSPIGLSGSSYEQYF. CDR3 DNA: TGTGCCAGCTCACCTATTGGATTATCGGGGAGCTCCTACGAGCAGTACTTC.

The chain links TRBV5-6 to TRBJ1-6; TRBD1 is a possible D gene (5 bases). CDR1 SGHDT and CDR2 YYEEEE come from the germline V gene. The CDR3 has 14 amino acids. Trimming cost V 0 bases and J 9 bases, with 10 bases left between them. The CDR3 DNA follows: TGTGCCAGCAGCTTGGCGGGGGGAGGTTCACCCCTCCACTTT. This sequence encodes CASSLAGGGSPLHF.

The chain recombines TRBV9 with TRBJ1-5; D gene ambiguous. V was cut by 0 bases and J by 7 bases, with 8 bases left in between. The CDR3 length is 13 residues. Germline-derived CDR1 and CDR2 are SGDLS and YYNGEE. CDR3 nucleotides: TGTGCCAGCAGCGTAGGTTTGGCCCAGCCCCAGCATTTT. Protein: CASSVGLAQPQHF. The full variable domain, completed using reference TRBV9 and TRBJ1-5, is DSGVTQTPKHLITATGQRVTLRCSPRSGDLSVYWYQQSLDQGLQFLIQYYNGEERAKGNILERFSAQQFPDLHSELNLSSLELGDSALYFCASSVGLAQPQHFGDGTRLSIL.